This TCR beta chain comes out of a study of cytomegalovirus exposure and HLA in healthy donors. Study-level findings and limits: The authors later found HLA-associated TCR beta chains more clonally expanded than equally common others.

This clone appeared a single time. What it binds is not known. Primers for the PCR totalled 60 Vbeta and 13 Jbeta. Clones were sequenced by immunoSEQ multiplex PCR, and TCRdb holds only the in-frame ones, with some missing. The sample lists under 170,000 clones, roughly three quarters seen once, with about 3.5% in the top ten. V gave up 4 bases and J gave up 0 bases; unmatched junction bases: 8. From germline, CDR1 is SGHNT and CDR2 YYREEE (reference sequence). The CDR3 has 18 residues. This receptor was obtained from a human donor in good health. Sample: PBMCs. This chain uses TRBV5-4 with TRBJ2-1, with 12 bases aligning to TRBD2. CDR3 sequence reads: CASSDGLAGRSSYNEQFF. The CDR3 DNA sequence: TGTGCCAGCAGCGACGGACTAGCGGGACGTAGCTCCTACAATGAGCAGTTCTTC.